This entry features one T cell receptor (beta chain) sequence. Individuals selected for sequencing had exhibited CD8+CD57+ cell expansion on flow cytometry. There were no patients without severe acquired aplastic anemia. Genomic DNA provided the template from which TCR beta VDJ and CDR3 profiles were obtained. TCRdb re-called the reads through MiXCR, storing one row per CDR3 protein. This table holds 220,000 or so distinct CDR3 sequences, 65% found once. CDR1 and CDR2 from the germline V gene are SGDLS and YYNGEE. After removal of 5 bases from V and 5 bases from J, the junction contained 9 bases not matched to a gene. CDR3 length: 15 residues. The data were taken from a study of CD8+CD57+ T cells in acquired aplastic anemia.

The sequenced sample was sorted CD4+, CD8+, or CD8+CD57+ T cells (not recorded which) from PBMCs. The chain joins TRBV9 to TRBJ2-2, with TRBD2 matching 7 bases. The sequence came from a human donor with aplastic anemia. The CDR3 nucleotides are TGTGCCAGCAGGAGAGAGAGCGGGGTGACCGGGGAGCTGTTTTTT. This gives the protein CASRRESGVTGELFF.